The text below deals with one T cell receptor beta chain. The antigen is unknown. These data are taken from a study of cytomegalovirus exposure and HLA in healthy donors. General study points: Earlier analysis found most TCR beta V segments productive about 87% or about 30% of the time. Another analysis was done later, and it associated approximately 18,000 TCR beta sequences with HLA alleles at 0.05 false discovery rate.

V was pared by 8 bases and J by 6 bases, with 11 bases of the junction left unmatched. Germline lookup yields CDR1 MNHNS and CDR2 SASEGT. CDR3 length: 15 residues. This PCR relied on a set of 60 Vbeta primers and 13 Jbeta primers. TCRdb's copy holds only in-frame clones and misses some; the assay was immunoSEQ multiplex PCR. In the table there are 95,000 to 110,000 clones, over 70% of which are singletons. The sequenced material came from PBMCs. The rearrangement uses TRBV6-1 and TRBJ1-5; 9 bases are shared with TRBD1. This clonotype was obtained from a man in his forties or fifties in good health and CMV-seropositive. The CDR3 DNA reads TGTGCCAGCGCCCTGGAACAGGGGGCCCCTCAGCCCCAGCATTTT. Protein sequence: CASALEQGAPQPQHF.